This is a list of T cell receptor beta chains from one sample in a study of identical twins. TCRdb itself ran the 5' RACE reads through MiXCR, one entry per CDR3 protein. The table shows roughly 240,000 distinct CDR3 sequences, with approximately 7.3% occurring only once. These data are also associated with another study on yellow fever vaccine responses in identical twins.

Sequencing used CD8+ T cells sorted from blood. Source of these receptors: a young woman in good health. Each CDR3 is given without its conserved first and last residue.

>13|TRBV7-6|TRBJ1-4
ASSLAFGGSEKLF
>11|TRBV18|TRBJ2-7
ASSTSGPYEQY
>15|TRBV4-1|TRBJ2-1
ASSQDLAGGPYNEQF
>11|TRBV7-9|TRBJ2-7
ASTAKDTYEQY
>12|TRBV4-1|TRBJ1-2
ASSQRGVYYGYT
>13|TRBV6-1|TRBJ2-1
ASSAGALSYNEQF
>12|TRBV12-3/TRBV12-4|TRBJ2-3
ALKAGASTDTQY
>12|TRBV20-1|TRBJ1-2
SASAHFVQDGYT
>13|TRBV7-9|TRBJ2-3
ASSLASGVTDTQY
>13|TRBV20-1|TRBJ2-1
SARATGAPYNEQF
>13|TRBV5-1|TRBJ2-3
ASSLAQRVADTQY
>12|TRBV29-1|TRBJ2-3
SVEDLSGTDTQY
>13|TRBV13|TRBJ2-5
ASSSYAGASGTQY
>13|TRBV3-1|TRBJ2-7
ASSQGVAGSYEQY
>13|TRBV28|TRBJ1-5
ASSSGTGGRQPQH
>14|TRBV12-3/TRBV12-4|TRBJ2-1
ASSPAGLGSYNEQF
>14|TRBV7-2|TRBJ1-6
ASSPGDWSYNSPLH
>13|TRBV12-3/TRBV12-4|TRBJ2-1
ASSSTSGDYNEQF
>15|TRBV13|TRBJ2-5
ASSDRGSGGHQETQY
>14|TRBV7-9|TRBJ2-5
ASSLPARRAQETQY
>12|TRBV24-1|TRBJ2-2
ATAGLAGTGELF
>14|TRBV20-1|TRBJ2-3
SARSRAGDYPDTQY
>13|TRBV15|TRBJ1-4
ATSREGTTNEKLF
>13|TRBV4-1|TRBJ2-7
ASSLIAGGDYEQY
>16|TRBV11-1|TRBJ2-1
ASSLSRSQGAFYNEQF
>11|TRBV11-2|TRBJ2-5
ASSPEWGEAQY
>14|TRBV7-9|TRBJ1-6
ASSNRAAGGNSPLH
>14|TRBV3-1|TRBJ2-3
ASSQGGQRGTDTQY
>11|TRBV4-2|TRBJ2-2
ASSQYNTGELF
>12|TRBV27|TRBJ1-2
ASSLSGQGSGYT
>13|TRBV4-2|TRBJ2-5
ASSQEGGGQETQY
>12|TRBV27|TRBJ2-3
ASSLKNVGGTQY
>11|TRBV9|TRBJ2-2
ASSGRDTGELF
>13|TRBV2|TRBJ1-1
ASSDLRGLNTEAF
>13|TRBV7-8|TRBJ2-2
ASSLLAGDTGELF
>18|TRBV12-3/TRBV12-4|TRBJ2-1
ASTQLVATGEDLLYNEQF
>11|TRBV12-3/TRBV12-4|TRBJ1-2
ASSPRQGYGYT
>12|TRBV5-1|TRBJ1-2
ASSVGQGEDGYT
>16|TRBV5-1|TRBJ2-6
ASSLPGLTPSGANVLT
>12|TRBV7-9|TRBJ2-1
ASSLAGGDDAQL
>14|TRBV29-1|TRBJ2-1
SAAGTSGSGYNEQF
>15|TRBV15|TRBJ2-2
ATSRASGGADTGELF
>11|TRBV11-2|TRBJ2-3
ASSLRIGDTQY
>11|TRBV27|TRBJ2-1
ASSLTATDEQF
>14|TRBV27|TRBJ2-3
ASSRLAGGVTDTQY
>11|TRBV3-1|TRBJ1-1
ASSQGTEAEAF
>11|TRBV6-5|TRBJ1-2
ASSLDSIYGYT
>13|TRBV20-1|TRBJ1-2
SARDGGRGKYGYT
>13|TRBV20-1|TRBJ2-1
SAPPEGIGYNEQF